The next 23 T cell receptor beta chains were all read from a single sample in a study of blood T cell repertoires in COVID-19. The data were produced by immunoSEQ multiplex PCR, yet TCRdb's version contains in-frame clones alone and is incomplete. The repertoire holds 100,000 to 150,000 clones, more than 75% seen once, with under 5% in the top ten. Input material: peripheral blood. These receptors were taken from a man in his sixties with acute or convalescent COVID-19.

This chain links TRBV28 with TRBJ2-1; 8 nucleotides line up with TRBD2. Germline CDR1 and CDR2: MDHEN and SYDVKM. The CDR3 spans 17 residues. J gave up 0 bases and V 10 bases, and 14 bases lay outside the gene matches. Here the CDR3 DNA reads TGTGCCACCATCCACCTTAGCGGGAAAGACTCCTACAATGAGCAGTTCTTC. It translates to CATIHLSGKDSYNEQFF. Full variable domain (missing parts from reference TRBV28 and TRBJ2-1): DVKVTQSSRYLVKRTGEKVFLECVQDMDHENMFWYRQDPGLGLRLIYFSYDVKMKEKGDIPEGYSVSREKKERFSLILESASTNQTSMYLCATIHLSGKDSYNEQFFGPGTRLTVL.

This clone showed up just a few times. The chain has TRBV27 and TRBJ2-7; TRBD2 matches 8 bases. The ends lost 2 bases at V and 2 bases at J; junction bases unmatched: 2. In germline, CDR1 is MNHEY, CDR2 SMNVEV (reference sequence). The CDR3 length is 14 residues. The CDR3 region is CASSLTGLAYEQYF. CDR3 DNA: TGTGCCAGCAGTTTAACGGGACTAGCCTACGAGCAGTACTTC.

This chain uses TRBV28 with TRBJ2-1, with 12 bases identical to TRBD2. Germline CDR1 MDHEN, CDR2 SYDVKM. The CDR3 totals 15 residues. V was clipped by 6 bases and J by 6 bases; unmatched bases: 6. Here the CDR3 DNA reads TGTGCCAGCAGGCCGGGACTAGCGGGTCCCAATGAGCAGTTCTTC. Its protein product is CASRPGLAGPNEQFF.

The chain combines TRBV28 with TRBJ2-7; no clear D gene. V was trimmed by 5 bases and J by 8 bases, leaving 10 bases between them. This CDR3 spans 11 amino acids. Germline V lookup: CDR1 MDHEN, CDR2 SYDVKM. The CDR3 spells CASSTRLKQYF. In DNA, the CDR3 is TGTGCCAGCAGTACCAGGCTAAAGCAGTACTTC.

The J gene is TRBJ2-1, the V gene TRBV7-2; D not resolved. This CDR3 has 15 amino acids. V lost 1 base and J lost 0, with 7 bases in between. Germline CDR1 SGHTA, CDR2 FQGNSA. This CDR3 is CASSLGLGSYNEQFF. Written as DNA, the CDR3 is TGTGCCAGCAGCTTAGGGCTTGGCTCCTACAATGAGCAGTTCTTC.

This chain joins TRBV29-1 and TRBJ2-2, with 16 bases lining up with TRBD2. V lost 6 bases to trimming and J lost 5 bases; unmatched junction nucleotides: 9. Germline V gene data show CDR1 as SQVTM and CDR2 as ANQGSEA. The CDR3 is 17 amino acids. CDR3 sequence: CSVPGLAGGPGTGELFF. The DNA for the CDR3 is TGCAGCGTCCCGGGACTAGCGGGAGGGCCTGGGACCGGGGAGCTGTTTTTT.

The gene calls are TRBV2 and TRBJ2-5, with 8 positions matching TRBD2. The germline CDR1 and CDR2 sequences are SNHLY and FYNNEI. The CDR3 is 15 residues long. Unmatched junction bases numbered 13, after V lost 6 bases and J lost 7 bases. This CDR3 is CASRSGRVSWGTQYF. The CDR3, as DNA: TGTGCCAGCAGGTCCGGGAGGGTATCGTGGGGGACCCAGTACTTC.

This chain joins TRBV3-1 (or the pseudogene TRBV3-2) and TRBJ2-5; 7 bases fit TRBD2. This CDR3 region has 16 residues. The V gene's germline CDR1 is LGHDT and CDR2 YNNKEL (reference sequence). The V and J ends lost 0 bases and 1 base, in that order; junction bases with no gene match: 5. The CDR3 DNA reads as TGTGCCAGCAGCCAAGATCAGAAGCGGGGCCAAGAGACCCAGTACTTC. Protein: CASSQDQKRGQETQYF.

This sequence joins TRBV21-1 and TRBJ2-1; the table's D call TRBD1 went unverified against the DNA. TRBV21-1 is tagged as a pseudogene. The CDR3 consists of 13 residues. The CDR3 is CASSKQGVGEQFF. The CDR3 coding sequence is TGTGCCAGCAGCAAACAGGGTGTGGGTGAGCAGTTCTTC.

This clone appeared once. Distinct nucleotide sequences in the sample also encode this CDR3. This chain connects TRBV18 to TRBJ2-2; the D gene is possibly TRBD2 (5 bases). Germline CDR1 reads KGHSH; CDR2 reads LQKENI. This CDR3 contains 16 residues. V was cut by 1 base and J by 0 bases, with 9 bases left in between. The chain's CDR3 is CASSPQGGPNTGELFF. In nucleotides, the CDR3 is TGTGCCAGCTCACCACAGGGCGGGCCGAACACCGGGGAGCTGTTTTTT.

The chain uses TRBV6-2 or TRBV6-3 and TRBJ2-7; D ambiguous. CDR1 and CDR2 from the germline V gene are MNHEY and SVGEGT. This CDR3 spans 15 amino acids. Trimming took 6 bases from V and 3 from J, leaving 18 bases between them. CDR3 DNA: TGTGCCAGCAGCTTCAGCCTCCGAGGAGACTACGAGCAGTACTTC. Its protein product is CASSFSLRGDYEQYF.

CDR3 sequence reads: CASSLGPDRVDGYTF. The DNA of the CDR3 is TGCGCCAGCAGCTTGGGTCCGGACAGGGTGGACGGCTACACCTTC. The J gene is TRBJ1-2, the V gene TRBV5-1; 8 bases agree with TRBD1. With V trimmed by 0 bases and J by 8 bases, 9 bases remained unmatched. The CDR3 length is 15 residues. Germline V gene sequence: CDR1 SGHRS, CDR2 YFSETQ.

The rearrangement links TRBV7-2 to TRBJ1-2; D remains unclear. The CDR3 consists of 13 residues. Trimming took off 5 bases at V and 5 bases at J, with 12 bases between the two ends. The V gene's germline CDR1 is SGHTA and CDR2 FQGNSA. This CDR3 reads CASSVQNSYGYTF. The CDR3 bases are TGTGCCAGCAGCGTACAGAATTCTTATGGCTACACCTTC.

V and J are TRBV6-2 or TRBV6-3 and TRBJ2-1, with D unresolved. The length of the CDR3 is 17 residues. V lost 0 bases, J lost 8 bases, and 20 bases lay in between. Per the germline V gene, CDR1 is MNHEY and CDR2 is SVGEGT. The CDR3 protein is CASSYSRTPGRVDEQFF. The CDR3 region has the DNA TGTGCCAGCAGTTACTCGAGAACTCCCGGTCGGGTCGATGAGCAGTTCTTC.

The chain joins TRBV7-2 to TRBJ2-3; 10 bases agree with TRBD2. Unmatched junction bases numbered 5, after V lost 1 base and J lost 1 base. Per germline, CDR1 SGHTA and CDR2 FQGNSA. The CDR3 loop spans 17 amino acids. The CDR3 protein is CASSLVSGRGRTDTQYF. The CDR3 DNA follows: TGTGCCAGCAGCTTAGTCAGCGGGAGGGGACGCACAGATACGCAGTATTTT.

This clone appeared many times. The chain links TRBV28 to TRBJ1-5, with TRBD1 identical over 10 bases. V lost 6 bases, J lost 5 bases, and 4 bases stayed unmatched. Germline CDR1 MDHEN, CDR2 SYDVKM. The CDR3 runs 14 residues. The CDR3 spells CASRSGQGYQPQHF. CDR3 DNA: TGTGCCAGCAGGTCGGGACAGGGGTATCAGCCCCAGCATTTT.

This sequence joins TRBV19 and TRBJ1-3, with no clear D. Germline V gene data show CDR1 as LNHDA and CDR2 as SQIVND (reference sequence). V shed 6 bases and J shed 0 bases, with 12 bases lying between them. The CDR3 runs to 15 residues. CDR3 DNA sequence: TGTGCCAGTAGCCAAGCCACGATCTCTGGAAACACCATATATTTT. Translation gives CASSQATISGNTIYF.

The V gene is TRBV2, the J gene TRBJ2-4, with 7 bases aligning to TRBD2. Germline values: CDR1 SNHLY, CDR2 FYNNEI. Losses at the gene ends were 7 bases for V and 9 bases for J; bases not matched to a gene: 15. The CDR3 runs to 15 residues. The CDR3 loop reads CASTWENGGSSIQYF. In DNA, the CDR3 is TGTGCCAGCACCTGGGAGAACGGCGGGAGCAGCATTCAGTACTTC.

This chain joins TRBV5-4 and TRBJ1-4, with D possibly matching TRBD1 (5 bases). Germline V CDR1 and CDR2: SGHNT, YYREEE (reference sequence). The CDR3 contains 13 residues. Trimming shortened V by 1 base and J by 6 bases, and 7 bases separated the two germline ends. The DNA of the CDR3 is TGTGCCAGCAGCTTGCAGGGTGATGAAAAACTGTTTTTT. This gives the protein CASSLQGDEKLFF.

This sequence joins TRBV5-8 and TRBJ2-4, with 7 bases aligning to TRBD1. The J segment lost 9 bases and the V segment lost 4 bases, leaving 10 bases of the junction unmatched. Germline CDR1 SGHTS, CDR2 YDEGEE. The CDR3 is 14 residues long. The CDR3 protein is CASSHSTGSLIQYF. CDR3 nucleotide sequence: TGTGCCAGCAGCCACTCGACAGGGAGCCTCATTCAGTACTTC.

The chain carries TRBV19 and TRBJ2-7; 7 nucleotides match TRBD1. J was trimmed by 0 bases and V by 5 bases; bases with no gene match: 7. CDR3 length equals 15 residues. In germline, CDR1 is LNHDA, CDR2 SQIVND (reference sequence). CDR3 bases: TGTGCCAGTAGTCGGGACAGAGAGAGCTCCTACGAGCAGTACTTC. This codes for CASSRDRESSYEQYF.

CDR3 amino acids: CASSGGYEQYF. The CDR3 DNA reads TGTGCCAGCTCCGGGGGGTACGAGCAGTACTTC. V is TRBV18 and J is TRBJ2-7; 7 nucleotides match TRBD2. Germline CDR1 is KGHSH and CDR2 is LQKENI. Trimming took 6 bases from V and 4 from J; bases not matched to a gene: 0. The CDR3 is made up of 11 amino acids.

The rearrangement uses TRBV10-2 and TRBJ1-5; D might be TRBD1 (5 bases). This CDR3 contains 12 residues. Trimming cost V 4 bases and J 4 bases, with 5 bases left between them. Germline V gives CDR1 WSHSY, CDR2 SAAADI. CDR3 nucleotides: TGCGCCAGCAGTGCAGGGAATCAGCCCCAGCATTTT. This encodes CASSAGNQPQHF.